The 24 T cell receptor beta chains listed next were all sequenced from one sample in a study of siplizumab effects on memory and regulatory T cells. TCRdb's table, derived via immunoSEQ multiplex PCR, lists solely in-frame clones and lacks some. The profile shows about 100,000 clones, around 92% of them singletons. Sequencing was performed on CD4+ T cells sorted from blood. These receptors all come from a human donor in good health.

The chain couples TRBV29-1 to TRBJ1-1; no definite D call. Trimming took 4 bases from V and 6 from J, leaving 3 bases between them. The germline V gene has CDR1 SQVTM and CDR2 ANQGSEA. The CDR3 sequence is 9 residues long. CDR3 in amino acids: CSVGPEAFF. CDR3 sequence (DNA): TGCAGCGTTGGTCCTGAAGCTTTCTTT.

V is TRBV7-2 and J is TRBJ2-5; TRBD2 is a possible D gene (7 bases). There are 14 residues in the CDR3. With 5 bases removed from V and 4 bases from J, the gap between germline ends came to 14 bases. Per germline, CDR1 SGHTA and CDR2 FQGNSA. The CDR3 DNA is TGTGCCAGCAGCCCGTGGGCGGGGGCAGAGACCCAGTACTTC. It is translated as CASSPWAGAETQYF.

The chain couples TRBV6-5 to TRBJ1-2, with unresolved D. Germline V gene lookup returns CDR1 MNHEY and CDR2 SVGAGI. V lost 2 bases to trimming and J lost 8 bases, with 15 bases between them. This CDR3 region has 14 residues. CDR3 residues: CASSYDGSARGYTF. CDR3 DNA sequence: TGTGCCAGCAGTTACGACGGGTCAGCTCGGGGCTACACCTTC.

The chain is built from TRBV11-2 and TRBJ2-3, with 7 bases lining up with TRBD1. The ends lost 0 bases at V and 5 bases at J; junction bases unmatched: 11. This CDR3 is 17 amino acids long. Per germline, CDR1 SGHAT and CDR2 FQNNGV. The CDR3 protein is CASSLDPPTGMGDTQYF. CDR3 coding DNA: TGTGCCAGCAGCTTAGACCCCCCGACAGGGATGGGAGATACGCAGTATTTT.

This CDR3 is CASSLEGATQYF. CDR3 bases: TGCGCCAGCAGCCTTGAAGGGGCTACGCAGTATTTT. The V and J genes are TRBV4-1 and TRBJ2-3, with D possibly matching TRBD1 (5 bases). The V gene lost 4 bases and the J gene lost 8 bases, with 10 bases spanning the gap. The CDR3 consists of 12 residues. Germline CDR1 reads MGHRA; CDR2 reads YSYEKL.

This clone has just one count. The chain couples TRBV28 to TRBJ2-7; 8 nucleotides align to TRBD2. CDR1 is MDHEN, CDR2 SYDVKM, per germline. The CDR3 extends over 13 amino acids. The trim removed 5 bases at V and 4 bases at J, leaving 4 bases unmatched. The CDR3 DNA is TGTGCCAGCAGTACCGGGGGGGCGTACGAGCAGTACTTC. The encoded protein is CASSTGGAYEQYF.

This chain connects TRBV11-2 to TRBJ2-7; D unclear. V dropped 1 base and J dropped 2 bases, with 9 bases sitting between them. Germline CDR1 is SGHAT and CDR2 is FQNNGV. This CDR3 has 14 residues. The CDR3 sequence: CASSLAIEPYEQYF. The DNA for the CDR3 is TGTGCCAGCAGCTTAGCGATCGAGCCCTACGAGCAGTACTTC.

The chain couples TRBV7-2 to TRBJ2-5; unclear D gene. Per germline, CDR1 SGHTA and CDR2 FQGNSA. Trimming stripped 5 bases from V and 8 bases from J, with 15 bases between. This CDR3 comprises 13 residues. The CDR3, as DNA: TGTGCCAGCAGCCTAGAAGGTGCGGCCACCCAGTACTTC. Protein: CASSLEGAATQYF.

V gene TRBV4-3 combines with J gene TRBJ2-7; D may be TRBD1 (5 bases). Germline lookup yields CDR1 LGHNA and CDR2 YSLEER. Deletions cut 0 bases from V and 6 bases from J, with 15 bases between. CDR3 size: 15 residues. The CDR3, as DNA: TGCGCCAGCAGCCAAGACAGGGCCAAGGGTCGCGAGCAGTACTTC. Its protein is CASSQDRAKGREQYF.

V gene TRBV5-1 combines with J gene TRBJ1-2, with a tentative D call TRBD1 (6 bases). Trimming stripped 4 bases from V and 0 bases from J, with 16 bases between. CDR1 and CDR2 from the germline V gene are SGHRS and YFSETQ. The CDR3 is 16 amino acids. DNA of the CDR3: TGCGCCAGCAGCCTAGCACAGGGAAGAGCTAACTATGGCTACACCTTC. Protein: CASSLAQGRANYGYTF.

CDR3 amino acids: CASSPNSGVQENQPQHF. CDR3 DNA: TGCGCCAGCAGTCCGAATAGTGGAGTTCAAGAAAATCAGCCCCAGCATTTT. J is TRBJ1-5 and V is TRBV5-1; D not certain. V gave up 5 bases and J gave up 4 bases, with 22 bases separating them. CDR3 size: 17 residues. Germline lookup yields CDR1 SGHRS and CDR2 YFSETQ.

J is TRBJ2-1 and V is TRBV28; 8 bases are a match to TRBD1. From germline, CDR1 is MDHEN and CDR2 SYDVKM. The V and J ends lost 4 bases and 8 bases, in that order; junction bases with no gene match: 10. The CDR3 is 15 residues long. This chain's CDR3 is CASSSRGQGLYEQFF. As DNA, the CDR3 is TGTGCCAGCAGTTCCCGTGGACAGGGCCTCTATGAGCAGTTCTTC.

The chain carries TRBV9 and TRBJ1-2, with D possibly being TRBD1 (6 bases). CDR3 length: 14 residues. The ends were cut back, 1 base at V and 3 bases at J, with 10 bases in the middle. Germline V gene sequence: CDR1 SGDLS, CDR2 YYNGEE. The CDR3 DNA sequence: TGTGCCAGCAGCGTAACAGGGAATGACTATGGCTACACCTTC. Amino acid sequence: CASSVTGNDYGYTF. Looking up the rest from reference TRBV9 and TRBJ1-2 gives the full variable domain: DSGVTQTPKHLITATGQRVTLRCSPRSGDLSVYWYQQSLDQGLQFLIQYYNGEERAKGNILERFSAQQFPDLHSELNLSSLELGDSALYFCASSVTGNDYGYTFGSGTRLTVV.

A few counts support this clone. This chain uses TRBV19 with TRBJ1-6; 8 positions agree with TRBD1. The CDR3 covers 15 residues. V gave up 7 bases and J gave up 5 bases; unmatched junction bases: 7. The germline V gene encodes CDR1 LNHDA and CDR2 SQIVND (reference sequence). The CDR3 nucleotides read TGTGCCAGTATTTCCGCGGGACAGGATAATTCACCCCTCCACTTT. Translating gives CASISAGQDNSPLHF.

The chain joins TRBV5-6 to TRBJ1-4; possible D gene TRBD1, 6 bases. The V end lost 3 bases, the J end lost 4 bases, and 22 bases lay between the germline ends. In germline, CDR1 is SGHDT, CDR2 YYEEEE. There are 18 residues in the CDR3. CDR3 protein: CASSSPRSLDSRNEKLFF. CDR3 sequence (DNA): TGTGCCAGCAGCTCCCCTCGGTCGTTGGACAGTCGTAATGAAAAACTGTTTTTT.

The chain joins TRBV19 to TRBJ1-2; no firm D call. Per the germline V gene, CDR1 is LNHDA and CDR2 is SQIVND (reference sequence). The CDR3 runs to 11 residues. Trimming took off 4 bases at V and 10 bases at J, with 10 bases between the two ends. The CDR3 loop is CASSKLLYYTF. CDR3 coding DNA: TGTGCCAGTAGTAAATTATTGTACTACACCTTC.

This chain joins TRBV6-1 and TRBJ1-1; D not certain. The germline gives CDR1 MNHNS, CDR2 SASEGT. V dropped 7 bases and J dropped 1 base, with 16 bases sitting between them. The CDR3 covers 15 residues. CDR3: CASTYAPAANTEAFF. CDR3 coding DNA: TGTGCCAGCACCTACGCTCCTGCGGCGAACACTGAAGCTTTCTTT.

This chain joins TRBV30 and TRBJ1-6, with D perhaps matching TRBD1 (5 bases). Trimming took off 0 bases at V and 6 bases at J, with 9 bases between the two ends. Germline V gene sequence: CDR1 GTSNPN, CDR2 SVGIG (reference sequence). The CDR3 has 14 residues. The CDR3 protein is CAWSVRQGNSPLHF. CDR3 nucleotides: TGTGCCTGGAGTGTTCGGCAGGGTAATTCACCCCTCCACTTT.

This chain links TRBV7-6 with TRBJ2-7; D might be TRBD1 or TRBD2, each matching 6 bases. The CDR3 has 16 residues. Trimming removed 5 bases at V and 6 bases at J, with 23 bases between. From germline, CDR1 is SGHVS and CDR2 FNYEAQ. The CDR3: CASSPRSRGPPLEQYF. The DNA of the CDR3 is TGTGCCAGCAGCCCACGCTCCCGGGGGCCCCCTCTCGAGCAGTACTTC. The full variable domain, with the rest looked up from reference TRBV7-6 and TRBJ2-7, is GAGVSQSPRYKVTKRGQDVALRCDPISGHVSLYWYRQALGQGPEFLTYFNYEAQQDKSGLPNDRFSAERPEGSISTLTIQRTEQRDSAMYRCASSPRSRGPPLEQYFGPGTRLTVT.

V is TRBV19 and J is TRBJ2-1, with D possibly TRBD2 on 6 matching bases. This CDR3 contains 14 residues. V was shortened by 2 bases and J by 7 bases, with 12 bases between the two germline ends. The germline CDR1 and CDR2 sequences are LNHDA and SQIVND (reference sequence). The CDR3 sequence: CASSIILGGNEQFF. Here the CDR3 DNA reads TGTGCCAGTAGTATAATTTTGGGAGGAAATGAGCAGTTCTTC.

The V gene is TRBV7-9, the J gene TRBJ2-7; the D is unclear. Trimming removed 3 bases from V and 0 bases from J, with 12 bases in between. This CDR3 contains 15 residues. The germline V gene has CDR1 SEHNR and CDR2 FQNEAQ (reference sequence). In nucleotides, the CDR3 is TGTGCCAGCAGCTTTCGACACCAGAGCTCCTACGAGCAGTACTTC. Translated, it gives CASSFRHQSSYEQYF. The entire variable domain, with the rest obtained from reference TRBV7-9 and TRBJ2-7, is as follows: DTGVSQNPRHKITKRGQNVTFRCDPISEHNRLYWYRQTLGQGPEFLTYFQNEAQLEKSRLLSDRFSAERPKGSFSTLEIQRTEQGDSAMYLCASSFRHQSSYEQYFGPGTRLTVT.

The chain carries TRBV5-1 and TRBJ1-6; tentatively, D is TRBD1 (5 bases). The germline V gene encodes CDR1 SGHRS and CDR2 YFSETQ. The CDR3 covers 15 residues. With 0 bases removed from V and 8 bases from J, the gap between germline ends came to 12 bases. CDR3 in amino acids: CASSLAGPTYSPLHF. For the CDR3, the DNA is TGCGCCAGCAGCTTGGCGGGACCGACCTATTCACCCCTCCACTTT.

The V call is TRBV4-3, the J call TRBJ2-7; D call uncertain. Germline-derived CDR1 and CDR2 are LGHNA and YSLEER. Trimming removed 3 bases from V and 1 base from J, with 19 bases in between. This CDR3 comprises 17 residues. This CDR3 is CASSHYDPPQISYEQYF. The CDR3 DNA reads as TGCGCCAGCAGCCATTATGACCCCCCACAAATATCCTACGAGCAGTACTTC.

The V call is TRBV27, the J call TRBJ1-6; tentative D call: TRBD1 (5 bases). The V gene's germline CDR1 is MNHEY and CDR2 SMNVEV (reference sequence). V lost 4 bases and J 7 bases, leaving 17 bases between the germline ends. There are 16 residues in the CDR3. CDR3 DNA sequence: TGTGCCAGCAGTTCCCTCGGGGGAGTAGAGAATTCACCCCTCCACTTT. It yields the protein CASSSLGGVENSPLHF.